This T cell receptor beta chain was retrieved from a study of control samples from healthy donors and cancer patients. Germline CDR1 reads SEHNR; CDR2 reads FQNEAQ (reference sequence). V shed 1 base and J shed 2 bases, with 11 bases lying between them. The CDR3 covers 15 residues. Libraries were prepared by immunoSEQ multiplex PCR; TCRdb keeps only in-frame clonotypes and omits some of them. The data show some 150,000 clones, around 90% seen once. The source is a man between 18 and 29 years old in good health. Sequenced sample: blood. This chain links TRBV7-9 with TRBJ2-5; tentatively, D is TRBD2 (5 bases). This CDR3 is CASSLDGVGQETQYF. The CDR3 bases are TGTGCCAGCAGCTTAGACGGGGTGGGTCAAGAGACCCAGTACTTC.